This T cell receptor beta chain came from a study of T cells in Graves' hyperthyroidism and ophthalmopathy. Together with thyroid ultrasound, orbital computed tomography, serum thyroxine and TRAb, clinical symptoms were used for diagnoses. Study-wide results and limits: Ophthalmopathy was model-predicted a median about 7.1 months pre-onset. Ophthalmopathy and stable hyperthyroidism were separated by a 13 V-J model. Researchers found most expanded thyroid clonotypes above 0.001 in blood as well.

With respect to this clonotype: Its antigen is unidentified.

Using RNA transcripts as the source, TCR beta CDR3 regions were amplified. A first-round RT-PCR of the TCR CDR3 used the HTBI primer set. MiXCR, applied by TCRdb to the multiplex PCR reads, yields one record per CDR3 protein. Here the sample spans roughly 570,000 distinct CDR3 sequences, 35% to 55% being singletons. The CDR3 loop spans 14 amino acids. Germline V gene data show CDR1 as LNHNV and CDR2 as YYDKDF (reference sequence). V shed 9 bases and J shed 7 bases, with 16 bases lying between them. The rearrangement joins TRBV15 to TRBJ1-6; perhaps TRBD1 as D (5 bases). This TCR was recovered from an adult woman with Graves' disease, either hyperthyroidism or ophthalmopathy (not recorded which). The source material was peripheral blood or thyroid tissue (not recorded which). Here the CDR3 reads CATQSQVHNSPLHF. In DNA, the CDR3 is TGTGCCACACAATCACAGGTACACAATTCACCCCTCCACTTT.